These T cell receptor beta chains were read from a single sample in a study of cytomegalovirus exposure and HLA in healthy donors. Only in-frame clones appear in the TCRdb table, and some are missing; sequencing was by immunoSEQ multiplex PCR. The sample includes 160,000 or so clones, approximately 90% of them seen just once. Sequenced sample: PBMCs. These receptors were collected from a man younger than 35 in good health and CMV-seronegative. CDR3s include the opening cysteine and the closing phenylalanine or tryptophan. The D gene is left open where the match is weak. Rows may omit the clone size; those that give it use once, few, many or a size class.

clone_size | j_call | cdr3_length | v_call | d_call | cdr3_nt | cdr3_aa
- | TRBJ1-1 | 17 | TRBV5-4 | TRBD1 | TGTGCCAGCAGCTGGGATTGGACAGGGGCGGGGAACACTGAAGCTTTCTTT | CASSWDWTGAGNTEAFF
once | TRBJ1-6 | 12 | TRBV19 | - | TGTGCCAGTAGCTTAGGGGGTTCACCCCTCCACTTT | CASSLGGSPLHF
- | TRBJ1-1 | 14 | TRBV6-5 | - | TGTGCCAGCAGTCCCAGGGGTCGGAGGACTGAAGCTTTCTTT | CASSPRGRRTEAFF
- | TRBJ1-1 | 16 | TRBV28 | - | TGTGCCAGCAGAGTACCCAATACAGGGAGGAACACTGAAGCTTTCTTT | CASRVPNTGRNTEAFF
- | TRBJ1-5 | 16 | TRBV27 | - | TGTGCCAGCAGTTTAAATAGTTTGGTAAGCAATCAGCCCCAGCATTTT | CASSLNSLVSNQPQHF
- | TRBJ2-6 | 15 | TRBV10-3 | TRBD1 | TGTGCCATCGGGACAGGGGTGCACGGGGCCAACGTCCTGACTTTC | CAIGTGVHGANVLTF
- | TRBJ1-3 | 13 | TRBV28 | - | TGTGCCAGCGCAGGGGTGAAGGGAAACACCATATATTTT | CASAGVKGNTIYF
- | TRBJ1-5 | 13 | TRBV5-1 | - | TGCGCCAGCAGCTTGGCCGGGATTCAGCCCCAGCATTTT | CASSLAGIQPQHF
- | TRBJ1-1 | 14 | TRBV30 | - | TGTGCCTGGAGTGTTGTGGGGGGGAGCACTGAAGCTTTCTTT | CAWSVVGGSTEAFF
- | TRBJ1-2 | 13 | TRBV9 | - | TGTGCCAGCAGCGTACAGGGAAACTATGGCTACACCTTC | CASSVQGNYGYTF
- | TRBJ1-1 | 13 | TRBV5-5 | TRBD1 | TGTGCCAGCAGCCCCCAGGGGGACACTGAAGCTTTCTTT | CASSPQGDTEAFF
once | TRBJ2-2 | 16 | TRBV4-1 | - | TGCGCCAGCAGCCATTGGCGGGCAGGGGACACCGGGGAGCTGTTTTTT | CASSHWRAGDTGELFF
- | TRBJ2-5 | 14 | TRBV28 | TRBD2 | TGTGCCAGCAGTCCCGGGACTAGCCAAGAGACCCAGTACTTC | CASSPGTSQETQYF
- | TRBJ1-2 | 12 | TRBV2 | TRBD1 | TGTGCCAGCAGCAGGACAGGGGACGGCTACACCTTC | CASSRTGDGYTF
- | TRBJ1-4 | 18 | TRBV28 | TRBD1 | TGTGCCAGCAGTTTGCGGGGACAGGGACCAGCAACTAATGAAAAACTGTTTTTT | CASSLRGQGPATNEKLFF
- | TRBJ1-2 | 14 | TRBV28 | - | TGTGCCAGCTCACAGCCCCGGCCCAACTATGGCTACACCTTC | CASSQPRPNYGYTF
- | TRBJ1-5 | 13 | TRBV28 | - | TGTGCCAGCAGTTTTCAGGGTAATCAGCCCCAGCATTTT | CASSFQGNQPQHF
- | TRBJ1-1 | 16 | TRBV7-6 | - | TGTGCCAGCAGCTCCGGACAGCCCGTAAAGAACACTGAAGCTTTCTTT | CASSSGQPVKNTEAFF
- | TRBJ1-6 | 12 | TRBV5-4 | - | TGTGCCAGCAGGGGGGGTAATTCACCCCTCCACTTT | CASRGGNSPLHF
- | TRBJ1-5 | 13 | TRBV25-1 | - | TGTGCCAGCAGTGTGCACGGGAATCAGCCCCAGCATTTT | CASSVHGNQPQHF
- | TRBJ2-5 | 15 | TRBV7-9 | - | TGTGCCAGCAGTCCAAATATCAACAGGAAAGAGACCCAGTACTTC | CASSPNINRKETQYF
- | TRBJ1-4 | 15 | TRBV23-1 | TRBD1 | TGCGCCAGCAGTCAATCCGGACAGGGTAATGAAAAACTGTTTTTT | CASSQSGQGNEKLFF
few | TRBJ2-5 | 11 | TRBV20-1 | - | TGCAGTGTCAAAGGGGGAGAGACCCAGTACTTC | CSVKGGETQYF
- | TRBJ2-5 | 15 | TRBV11-2 | - | TGTGCCAGCAGTCGGAGGGGAAACGTCGGAGAGACCCAGTACTTC | CASSRRGNVGETQYF
once | TRBJ2-3 | 16 | TRBV5-1 | - | TGCGCCAGCAGCGTACTAGCTAGGGGAAGCACAGATACGCAGTATTTT | CASSVLARGSTDTQYF
- | TRBJ2-2 | 15 | TRBV25-1 | - | TGTGCCAGCAGTGACCAGGCCGCGAACACCGGGGAGCTGTTTTTT | CASSDQAANTGELFF
- | TRBJ2-1 | 15 | TRBV6-1 | TRBD2 | TGTGCCAGCAGTGAAGTTGGCGGGAGCTACAATGAGCAGTTCTTC | CASSEVGGSYNEQFF
- | TRBJ1-2 | 14 | TRBV5-5 | - | TGTGCCAGCAGCTTGGACAGGGCAAACTATGGCTACACCTTC | CASSLDRANYGYTF
- | TRBJ1-5 | 16 | TRBV6-6 | - | TGTGCCAGCAGTTCGACGCGGGGAAATAGCAATCAGCCCCAGCATTTT | CASSSTRGNSNQPQHF
- | TRBJ2-1 | 15 | TRBV6-5 | TRBD2 | TGTGCCAGCAGGGGGGACTACAAGAGGTACAATGAGCAGTTCTTC | CASRGDYKRYNEQFF
- | TRBJ1-2 | 12 | TRBV27 | - | TGTGCCAGCAGTTCTCGTTCGAGTGGCTACACCTTC | CASSSRSSGYTF
- | TRBJ1-2 | 13 | TRBV6-1 | - | TGTGCCAGCAGTTCTCTGACAGGCGATGGCTACACCTTC | CASSSLTGDGYTF
- | TRBJ1-2 | 15 | TRBV7-5 | - | TGTGTCAGAAGCCTTTGGGACTTCCGGAGGGATGGCTACACCTTC | CVRSLWDFRRDGYTF
- | TRBJ1-2 | 17 | TRBV28 | TRBD1 | TGTGCCAGCAGTTACCTAGTCGGACAGGGGGCTGACTATGGCTACACCTTC | CASSYLVGQGADYGYTF
few | TRBJ1-5 | 14 | TRBV10-1 | - | TGCGCCAGCACCCCAACAGGGTCGCGGCAGCCCCAGCATTTT | CASTPTGSRQPQHF
few | TRBJ1-4 | 15 | TRBV6-1 | - | TGTGCCAGCAGTGTCTGGAGAGCAACTAATGAAAAACTGTTTTTT | CASSVWRATNEKLFF
- | TRBJ2-3 | 13 | TRBV14 | TRBD1 | TGTGCCAGCAGCGCGGACAGGGTAGATACGCAGTATTTT | CASSADRVDTQYF
once | TRBJ2-1 | 15 | TRBV27 | - | TGTGCCAGCAGTGTTAATGTGGAGACTGGAAATGAGCAGTTCTTC | CASSVNVETGNEQFF
- | TRBJ1-1 | 12 | TRBV29-1 | - | TGCAGCAGTTTCCTAGACAGGACTGAAGCTTTCTTT | CSSFLDRTEAFF
- | TRBJ1-5 | 14 | TRBV6-6 | - | TGTGCCAGCAGCCGACAAGATAGCAATCAGCCCCAGCATTTT | CASSRQDSNQPQHF
- | TRBJ2-3 | 17 | TRBV27 | TRBD2 | TGTGCCAGCAGTCCCAGACTAGCGGAACTCGTAACAGATACGCAGTATTTT | CASSPRLAELVTDTQYF
- | TRBJ1-2 | 14 | TRBV4-1 | TRBD1 | TGCGCCAGCAGCCTTGGACGGGACAGCTATGGCTACACCTTC | CASSLGRDSYGYTF
- | TRBJ1-5 | 18 | TRBV21-1 | - | TGTGCCAGCAGATATAAGGACAGCCCACCTGGCCCGGGGCAGCCCCAGCATTTT | CASRYKDSPPGPGQPQHF
- | TRBJ2-3 | 16 | TRBV7-9 | TRBD1 | TGTGCCAGCAGCGCTCAGGGGGCAGTGGGCACAGATACGCAGTATTTT | CASSAQGAVGTDTQYF
once | TRBJ2-3 | 15 | TRBV27 | TRBD2 | TGTGCCAGCAGTACGAGACTAGCGGGGTCAGATACGCAGTATTTT | CASSTRLAGSDTQYF
- | TRBJ2-3 | 15 | TRBV5-1 | TRBD1 | TGCGCCAGCAGCTGGACAGGATCTAGCACAGATACGCAGTATTTT | CASSWTGSSTDTQYF
- | TRBJ2-1 | 12 | TRBV6-5 | - | TGTGCCAGCAGTCCCCGGTACGATGAGCAGTTCTTC | CASSPRYDEQFF
- | TRBJ1-2 | 16 | TRBV28 | TRBD1 | TGTGCCAGCAGTTTACCCTTGACAGGGGGCTCCTATGGCTACACCTTC | CASSLPLTGGSYGYTF
- | TRBJ1-1 | 16 | TRBV18 | TRBD1 | TGTGCCAGCTCACCACGGGACAGGACTATGAACACTGAAGCTTTCTTT | CASSPRDRTMNTEAFF
- | TRBJ2-1 | 14 | TRBV14 | TRBD1 | TGTGCCAGCAGCCGCAGAGGGGGCTTAAATGAGCAGTTCTTC | CASSRRGGLNEQFF
- | TRBJ2-7 | 14 | TRBV19 | TRBD1 | TGTGCCAGTAGTATGGGACAGGGGGACTACGAGCAGTACTTC | CASSMGQGDYEQYF
- | TRBJ2-1 | 14 | TRBV11-2 | - | TGTGCCAGCAGCTTTTTAGAGCCCTACAATGAGCAGTTCTTC | CASSFLEPYNEQFF